This TCR beta chain was retrieved from a study of shared clonotypes between healthy human individuals. Roughly 200 ng DNA, 30,000 or so T cell genomes, went into each sorted-subset replicate PCR. TCRdb keeps only in-frame clones here, not all; method: immunoSEQ multiplex PCR. The sample has around 120,000 clones, about 70% seen once. For this clone: What it binds is not known.

CDR3 length: 15 residues. Germline V lookup: CDR1 LNHDA, CDR2 SQIVND (reference sequence). V lost 1 base to trimming and J lost 6 bases; unmatched junction nucleotides: 6. CD45RO+ cells were combined with CCR7-negative CD45RA+ TemRA cells to form CD8 memory. Study findings and constraints: Against clonotypes common to all four donors, non-shared ones had lower generation probabilities.

Sequences were obtained from memory CD8+ T cells sorted from blood. Noted subset: CD45RO+ cells pooled with CCR7-negative TemRA cells. The J gene is TRBJ1-2, the V gene TRBV19, with TRBD1 matching over 9 bases. The sequence was obtained from a woman in her 30s in good health. The CDR3 DNA reads as TGTGCCAGTAGTATAGGGGACAGGGTTTCGAATGGCTACACCTTC. Amino acids: CASSIGDRVSNGYTF. Full variable domain (missing parts from reference TRBV19 and TRBJ1-2): DGGITQSPKYLFRKEGQNVTLSCEQNLNHDAMYWYRQDPGQGLRLIYYSQIVNDFQKGDIAEGYSVSREKKESFPLTVTSAQKNPTAFYLCASSIGDRVSNGYTFGSGTRLTVV.